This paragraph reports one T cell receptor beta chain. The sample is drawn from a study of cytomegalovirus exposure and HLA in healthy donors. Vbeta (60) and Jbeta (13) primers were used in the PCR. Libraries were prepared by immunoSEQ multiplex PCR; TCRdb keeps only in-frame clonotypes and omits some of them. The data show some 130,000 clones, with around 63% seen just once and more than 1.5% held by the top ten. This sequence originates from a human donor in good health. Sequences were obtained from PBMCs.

The CDR3 sequence: CASSPQRQPNEKLFF. The CDR3 coding sequence is TGTGCCAGCTCACCGCAGCGGCAGCCTAATGAAAAACTGTTTTTT. V and J are TRBV18 and TRBJ1-4; D gene uncertain. Germline-derived CDR1 and CDR2 are KGHSH and LQKENI. The CDR3 loop spans 15 amino acids. V shed 3 bases and J shed 3 bases, with 11 bases lying between them.